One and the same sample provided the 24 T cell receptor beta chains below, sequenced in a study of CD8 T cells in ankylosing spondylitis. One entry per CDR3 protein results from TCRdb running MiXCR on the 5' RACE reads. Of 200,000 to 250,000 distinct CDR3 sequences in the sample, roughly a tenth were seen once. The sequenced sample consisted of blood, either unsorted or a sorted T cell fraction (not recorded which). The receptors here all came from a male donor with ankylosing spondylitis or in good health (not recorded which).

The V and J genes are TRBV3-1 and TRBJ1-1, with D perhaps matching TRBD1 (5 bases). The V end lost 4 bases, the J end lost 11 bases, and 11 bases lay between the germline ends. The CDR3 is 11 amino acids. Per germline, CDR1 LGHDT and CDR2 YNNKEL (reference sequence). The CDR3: CASSRGRGAFF. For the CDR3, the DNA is TGTGCCAGCAGCCGGGGACGGGGGGCTTTCTTT.

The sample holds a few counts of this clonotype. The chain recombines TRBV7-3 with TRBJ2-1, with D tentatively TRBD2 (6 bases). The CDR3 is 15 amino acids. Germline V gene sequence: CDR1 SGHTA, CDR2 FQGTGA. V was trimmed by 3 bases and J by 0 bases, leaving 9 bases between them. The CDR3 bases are TGTGCCAGCAGCTTCGGACTACCCTCCTACAATGAGCAGTTCTTC. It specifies CASSFGLPSYNEQFF.

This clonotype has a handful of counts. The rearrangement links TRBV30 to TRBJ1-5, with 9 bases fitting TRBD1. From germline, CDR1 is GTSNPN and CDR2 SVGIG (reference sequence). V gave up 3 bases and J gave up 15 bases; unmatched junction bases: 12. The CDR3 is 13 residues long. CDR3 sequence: CAWRKSEGQGWHF. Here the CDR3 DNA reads TGTGCCTGGAGAAAAAGCGAGGGACAGGGTTGGCATTTT.

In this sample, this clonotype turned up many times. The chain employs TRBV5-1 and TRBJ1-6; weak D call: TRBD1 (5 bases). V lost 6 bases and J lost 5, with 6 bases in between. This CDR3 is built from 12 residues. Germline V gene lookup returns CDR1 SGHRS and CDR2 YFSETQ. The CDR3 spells CASKDNNSPLHF. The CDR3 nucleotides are TGCGCCAGCAAGGACAATAATTCACCCCTCCACTTT.

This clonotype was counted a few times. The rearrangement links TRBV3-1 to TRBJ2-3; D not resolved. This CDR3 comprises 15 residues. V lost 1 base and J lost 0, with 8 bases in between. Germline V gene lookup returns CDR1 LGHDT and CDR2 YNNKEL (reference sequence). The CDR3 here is CASSQVVQSTDTQYF. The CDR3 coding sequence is TGTGCCAGCAGCCAAGTTGTACAAAGCACAGATACGCAGTATTTT.

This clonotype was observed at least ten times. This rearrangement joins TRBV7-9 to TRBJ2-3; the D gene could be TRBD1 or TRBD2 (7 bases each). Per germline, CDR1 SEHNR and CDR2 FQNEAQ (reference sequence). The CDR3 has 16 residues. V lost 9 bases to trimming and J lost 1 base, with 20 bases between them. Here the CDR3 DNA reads TGTGCCAGATCTCCTCAGGGGGGGATAGGCACAGATACGCAGTATTTT. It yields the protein CARSPQGGIGTDTQYF.

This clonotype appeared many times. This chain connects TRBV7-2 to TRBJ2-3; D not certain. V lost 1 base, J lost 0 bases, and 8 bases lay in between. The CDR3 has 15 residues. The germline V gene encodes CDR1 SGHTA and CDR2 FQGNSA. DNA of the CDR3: TGTGCCAGCAGCTTAGTGGTCCGTAGCACAGATACGCAGTATTTT. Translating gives CASSLVVRSTDTQYF.

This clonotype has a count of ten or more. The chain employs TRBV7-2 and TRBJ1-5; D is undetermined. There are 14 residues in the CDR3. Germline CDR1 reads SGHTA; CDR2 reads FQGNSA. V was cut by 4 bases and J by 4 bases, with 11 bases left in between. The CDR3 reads CASSSVWGNQPQHF. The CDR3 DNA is TGTGCCAGCAGCTCAGTATGGGGTAATCAGCCCCAGCATTTT.

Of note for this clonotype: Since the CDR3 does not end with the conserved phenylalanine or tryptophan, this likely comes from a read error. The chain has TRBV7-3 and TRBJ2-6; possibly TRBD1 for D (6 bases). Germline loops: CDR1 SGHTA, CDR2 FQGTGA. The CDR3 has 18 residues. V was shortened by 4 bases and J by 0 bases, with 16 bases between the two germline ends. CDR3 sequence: CASSSGHIGSSGANVLTI. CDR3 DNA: TGTGCCAGCAGCTCGGGACATATTGGGAGCTCTGGGGCCAACGTCCTGACTATC.

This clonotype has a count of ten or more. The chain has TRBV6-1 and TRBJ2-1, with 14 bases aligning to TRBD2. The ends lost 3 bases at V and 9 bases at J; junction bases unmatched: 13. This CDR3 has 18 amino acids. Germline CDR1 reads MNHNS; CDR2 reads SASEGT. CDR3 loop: CASSERPGLAGASGEQFF. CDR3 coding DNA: TGTGCCAGCAGTGAGCGGCCGGGACTAGCGGGGGCGTCGGGTGAGCAGTTCTTC.

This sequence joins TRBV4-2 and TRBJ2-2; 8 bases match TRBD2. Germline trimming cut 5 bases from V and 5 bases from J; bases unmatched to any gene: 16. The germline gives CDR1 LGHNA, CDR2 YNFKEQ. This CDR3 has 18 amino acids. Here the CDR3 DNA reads TGTGCCAGCAGCTTCGGCTTACCGGCGGGGGGAAAAACCGGGGAGCTGTTTTTT. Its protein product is CASSFGLPAGGKTGELFF.

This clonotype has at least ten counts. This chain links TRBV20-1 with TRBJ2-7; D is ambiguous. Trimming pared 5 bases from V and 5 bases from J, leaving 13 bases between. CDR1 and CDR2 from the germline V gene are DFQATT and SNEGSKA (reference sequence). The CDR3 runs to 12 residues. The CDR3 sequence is CSAASTEHEQYF. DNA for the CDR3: TGCAGTGCTGCCTCGACTGAGCACGAGCAGTACTTC.

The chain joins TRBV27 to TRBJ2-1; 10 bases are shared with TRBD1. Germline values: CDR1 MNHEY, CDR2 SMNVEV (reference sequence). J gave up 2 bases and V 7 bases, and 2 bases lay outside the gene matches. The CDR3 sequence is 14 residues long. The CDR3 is CASTGTGAYNEQFF. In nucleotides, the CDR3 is TGTGCCAGCACCGGGACAGGGGCCTACAATGAGCAGTTCTTC.

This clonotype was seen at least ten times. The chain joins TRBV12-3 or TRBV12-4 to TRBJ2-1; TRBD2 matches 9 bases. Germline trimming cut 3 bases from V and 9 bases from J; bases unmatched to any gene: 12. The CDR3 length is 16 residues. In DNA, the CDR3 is TGTGCCAGCAGTTTTGACGAGGCGGGGGGGCCAAGTGAGCAGTTCTTC. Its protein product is CASSFDEAGGPSEQFF.

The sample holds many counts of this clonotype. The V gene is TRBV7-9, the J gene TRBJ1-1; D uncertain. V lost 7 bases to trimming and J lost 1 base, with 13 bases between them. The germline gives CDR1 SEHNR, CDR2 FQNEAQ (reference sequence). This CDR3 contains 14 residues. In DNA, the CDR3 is TGTGCCAGCATTGAGGGCAGATCGAACACTGAAGCTTTCTTT. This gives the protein CASIEGRSNTEAFF. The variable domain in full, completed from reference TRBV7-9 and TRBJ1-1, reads DTGVSQNPRHKITKRGQNVTFRCDPISEHNRLYWYRQTLGQGPEFLTYFQNEAQLEKSRLLSDRFSAERPKGSFSTLEIQRTEQGDSAMYLCASIEGRSNTEAFFGQGTRLTVV.

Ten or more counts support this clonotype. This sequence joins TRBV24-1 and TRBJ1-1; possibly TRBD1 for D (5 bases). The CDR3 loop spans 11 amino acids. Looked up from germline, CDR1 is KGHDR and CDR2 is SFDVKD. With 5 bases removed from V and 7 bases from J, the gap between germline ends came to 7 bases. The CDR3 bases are TGTGCCACCAGTGCAGGGAGTGAAGCTTTCTTT. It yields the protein CATSAGSEAFF.

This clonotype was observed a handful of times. This chain's CDR3 is CASSLTYGGGYEQYF. DNA for the CDR3: TGTGCCAGCAGCTTAACGTACGGGGGCGGATACGAGCAGTACTTC. The gene calls are TRBV7-3 and TRBJ2-7; D possibly matches TRBD1 or TRBD2 (6 bases each). V was clipped by 0 bases and J by 4 bases, with 13 bases between them. This CDR3 has 15 amino acids. The V gene's germline CDR1 is SGHTA and CDR2 FQGTGA. Looking up the rest from reference TRBV7-3 and TRBJ2-7 gives the full variable domain: GAGVSQTPSNKVTEKGKYVELRCDPISGHTALYWYRQSLGQGPEFLIYFQGTGAADDSGLPNDRFFAVRPEGSVSTLKIQRTERGDSAVYLCASSLTYGGGYEQYFGPGTRLTVT.

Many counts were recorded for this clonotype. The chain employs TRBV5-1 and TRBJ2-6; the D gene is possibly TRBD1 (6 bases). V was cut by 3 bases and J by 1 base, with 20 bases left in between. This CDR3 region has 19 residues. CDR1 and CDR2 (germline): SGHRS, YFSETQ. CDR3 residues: CASSSVPGTPGSGANVLTF. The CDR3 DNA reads TGCGCCAGCAGCTCAGTCCCGGGGACACCTGGATCTGGGGCCAACGTCCTGACTTTC. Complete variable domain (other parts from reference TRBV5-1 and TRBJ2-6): KAGVTQTPRYLIKTRGQQVTLSCSPISGHRSVSWYQQTPGQGLQFLFEYFSETQRNKGNFPGRFSGRQFSNSRSEMNVSTLELGDSALYLCASSSVPGTPGSGANVLTFGAGSRLTVL.

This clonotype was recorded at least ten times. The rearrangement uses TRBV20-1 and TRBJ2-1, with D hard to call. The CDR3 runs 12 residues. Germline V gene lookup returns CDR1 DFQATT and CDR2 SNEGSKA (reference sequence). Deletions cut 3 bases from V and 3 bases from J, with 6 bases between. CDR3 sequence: CSASSNYNEQFF. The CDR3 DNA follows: TGCAGTGCTAGTTCTAACTACAATGAGCAGTTCTTC.

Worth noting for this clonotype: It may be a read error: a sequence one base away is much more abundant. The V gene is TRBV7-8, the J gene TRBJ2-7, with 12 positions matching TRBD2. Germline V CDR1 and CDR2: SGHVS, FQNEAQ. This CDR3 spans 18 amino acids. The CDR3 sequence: CASSFGTSGRKLFYEEYF. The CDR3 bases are TGTGCCAGCAGCTTCGGGACTAGCGGGCGCAAACTTTTCTACGAGGAGTACTTC.

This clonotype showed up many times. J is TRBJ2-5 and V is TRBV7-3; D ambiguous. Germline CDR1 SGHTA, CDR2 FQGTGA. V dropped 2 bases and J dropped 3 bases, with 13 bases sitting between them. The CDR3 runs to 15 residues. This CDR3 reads CASSLDGRREETQYF. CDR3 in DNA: TGTGCCAGCAGCTTAGATGGTCGTAGAGAAGAGACCCAGTACTTC.

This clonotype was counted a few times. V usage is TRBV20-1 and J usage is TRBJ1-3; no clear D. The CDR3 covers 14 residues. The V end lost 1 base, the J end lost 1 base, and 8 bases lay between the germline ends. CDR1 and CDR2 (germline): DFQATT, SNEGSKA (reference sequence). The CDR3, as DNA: TGCAGTGCTAGAGGCCGAACTTCTGGAAACACCATATATTTT. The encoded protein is CSARGRTSGNTIYF.

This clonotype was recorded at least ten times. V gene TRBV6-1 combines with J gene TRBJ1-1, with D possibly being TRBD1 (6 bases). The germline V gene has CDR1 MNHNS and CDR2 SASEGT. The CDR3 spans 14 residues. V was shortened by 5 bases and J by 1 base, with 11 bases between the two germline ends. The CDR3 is CASSPQGRNTEAFF. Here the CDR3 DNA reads TGTGCCAGCAGTCCACAGGGTAGGAACACTGAAGCTTTCTTT.

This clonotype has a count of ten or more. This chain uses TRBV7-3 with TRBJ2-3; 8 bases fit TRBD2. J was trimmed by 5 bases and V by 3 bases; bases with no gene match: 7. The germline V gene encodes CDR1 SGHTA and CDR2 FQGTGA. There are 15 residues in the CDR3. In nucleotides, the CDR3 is TGTGCCAGCAGCTTGACGGGGGGGCTTCAAGATACGCAGTATTTT. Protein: CASSLTGGLQDTQYF.